The 19 T cell receptor beta chains reported below all come from one sample, sequenced in a study of shared clonotypes between healthy human individuals (TCRdb year 2020). Libraries came from the immunoSEQ multiplex PCR assay. TCRdb carries this immuneACCESS record with in-frame sequences only. Its versions omit some clonotypes, under half of them owing to an unresolved V gene in the studies checked, with the rest unexplained. This sample holds millions of clones; over 85% were observed only once. 0.13% of the sample goes to the ten largest clones. The sequenced material came from naive CD4+ T cells sorted from blood. In the paper's terms, the cell subset or site label means: CD45RA+ positively selected. The receptors here all came from a man aged 18 to 29 in good health.

The chain is built from TRBV9 and TRBJ2-2, with 12 bases lining up with TRBD2. The CDR3 has 17 residues. From germline, CDR1 is SGDLS and CDR2 YYNGEE. The V gene end was trimmed by 3 bases and the J gene end by 3 bases; junction bases not matched to a gene: 6. As DNA, the CDR3 is TGTGCCAGCAGCGACAGACTAGCGGGAGCTCACACCGGGGAGCTGTTTTTT. Protein product: CASSDRLAGAHTGELFF. The full variable domain, completed using reference TRBV9 and TRBJ2-2, is DSGVTQTPKHLITATGQRVTLRCSPRSGDLSVYWYQQSLDQGLQFLIQYYNGEERAKGNILERFSAQQFPDLHSELNLSSLELGDSALYFCASSDRLAGAHTGELFFGEGSRLTVL.

The chain uses TRBV30 and TRBJ1-3, with 7 bases aligning to TRBD1. The CDR3 is 14 amino acids. Per the germline V gene, CDR1 is GTSNPN and CDR2 is SVGIG (reference sequence). J lost 6 bases, V lost 5 bases, and 10 bases had no gene match. In DNA, the CDR3 is TGTGCCTGGCACAGGGCAGGGGGGGAAAACACCATATATTTT. Amino acid sequence: CAWHRAGGENTIYF.

CDR3 in DNA: TGTGCCAGCAGCTTAGAATTATACGAGCAGTACTTC. As protein: CASSLELYEQYF. The chain links TRBV7-2 to TRBJ2-7, with D unresolved. Looked up from germline, CDR1 is SGHTA and CDR2 is FQGNSA. The CDR3 is made up of 12 amino acids. The V gene lost 1 base and the J gene lost 4 bases, with 5 bases spanning the gap.

The chain uses TRBV5-1 and TRBJ2-1, with D perhaps TRBD1 or TRBD2 (6 bases each). Trimming pared 4 bases from V and 6 bases from J, leaving 14 bases between. Germline CDR1 SGHRS, CDR2 YFSETQ. The CDR3 totals 14 residues. The CDR3 is CASSQGGGVNEQFF. As DNA, the CDR3 is TGCGCCAGCAGCCAAGGGGGAGGAGTCAATGAGCAGTTCTTC.

The CDR3 coding sequence is TGTGCCAGCAGAACAGGATCCCCAGGAGTGACTTTCTTT. Protein sequence: CASRTGSPGVTFF. The rearrangement links TRBV6-5 to TRBJ1-1; D is perhaps TRBD1 (5 bases). Germline V CDR1 and CDR2: MNHEY, SVGAGI. The germline V and J ends were trimmed by 6 bases and 12 bases, with 20 bases remaining between them. The CDR3 totals 13 residues.

V is TRBV7-2 and J is TRBJ2-7, with 12 bases matching TRBD1. The J segment lost 4 bases and the V segment lost 5 bases, leaving 9 bases of the junction unmatched. CDR1 SGHTA and CDR2 FQGNSA come from the germline V gene. This CDR3 comprises 16 residues. DNA of the CDR3: TGTGCCAGCAGCATCCGGGACAGGGGGCGTCGGTACGAGCAGTACTTC. Translated: CASSIRDRGRRYEQYF.

The chain carries TRBV27 and TRBJ1-5; 7 nucleotides match TRBD1. Germline CDR1 and CDR2: MNHEY and SMNVEV (reference sequence). This CDR3 region has 16 residues. The V gene end was trimmed by 2 bases and the J gene end by 2 bases; junction bases not matched to a gene: 6. CDR3 sequence: CASSLRQTGRNQPQHF. The CDR3 DNA is TGTGCCAGCAGTTTAAGACAGACAGGGCGCAATCAGCCCCAGCATTTT.

The chain has TRBV10-3 and TRBJ2-3; 15 bases fit TRBD2. V was clipped by 4 bases and J by 3 bases; unmatched bases: 2. Germline CDR1 and CDR2: ENHRY and SYGVKD. The CDR3 totals 16 residues. CDR3 nucleotides: TGTGCCATCAGTGGGACTAGCGGGGGGGGTACAGATACGCAGTATTTT. This sequence encodes CAISGTSGGGTDTQYF.

Notes on this clone: This sample also contains other DNA sequences that code for the same CDR3. The rearrangement joins TRBV6-6 to TRBJ2-5; no clear D gene. Germline loops: CDR1 MNHNY, CDR2 SVGAGI (reference sequence). V was pared by 5 bases and J by 2 bases, with 3 bases between. CDR3 length: 11 residues. The chain's CDR3 is CASSPQETQYF. DNA for the CDR3: TGTGCCAGCAGTCCACAAGAGACCCAGTACTTC.

The gene calls are TRBV6-5 and TRBJ2-1; D call uncertain. V was shortened by 1 base and J by 5 bases, with 9 bases between the two germline ends. CDR1 and CDR2 (germline): MNHEY, SVGAGI. This CDR3 has 14 residues. CDR3 amino acids: CASSYWSGDNEQFF. CDR3 bases: TGTGCCAGCAGTTACTGGTCAGGAGACAATGAGCAGTTCTTC.

The V and J genes are TRBV10-3 and TRBJ2-1, with D perhaps TRBD1 or TRBD2 (5 bases each). The germline V gene encodes CDR1 ENHRY and CDR2 SYGVKD. V was clipped by 3 bases and J by 10 bases, with 16 bases between them. The CDR3 is 14 amino acids. The chain's CDR3 is CAISETGTQREQFF. The CDR3 bases are TGTGCCATCAGTGAAACCGGGACCCAAAGGGAGCAGTTCTTC.

The chain recombines TRBV6-1 with TRBJ1-3; D is uncertain. The CDR3 runs 13 residues. The V end lost 6 bases, the J end lost 4 bases, and 10 bases lay between the germline ends. Germline values: CDR1 MNHNS, CDR2 SASEGT. The CDR3 nucleotides read TGTGCCAGCAGCCCCACCGAGGGAAACACCATATATTTT. It yields the protein CASSPTEGNTIYF.

The chain combines TRBV7-3 with TRBJ1-5, with a tentative D call TRBD1 (5 bases). Trimming left V 6 bases short and J 4 bases short, with 19 bases between. The length of the CDR3 is 16 residues. Germline lookup yields CDR1 SGHTA and CDR2 FQGTGA. The CDR3 here is CASRQPGTDKNQPQHF. The CDR3 nucleotides read TGTGCCAGCAGACAACCCGGGACGGATAAGAATCAGCCCCAGCATTTT.

The V gene is TRBV5-1, the J gene TRBJ1-4; TRBD1 agrees at 10 bases. Germline loops: CDR1 SGHRS, CDR2 YFSETQ. The V and J ends lost 5 bases and 0 bases, in that order; junction bases with no gene match: 4. This CDR3 is built from 16 residues. The CDR3, as DNA: TGCGCCAGCAGGACAGGGGGCATTGCAACTAATGAAAAACTGTTTTTT. Residues: CASRTGGIATNEKLFF.

This clone was detected only once. Additional DNA sequences in this sample encode the identical CDR3. V is TRBV4-1 and J is TRBJ2-7, with unresolved D. The CDR3 extends over 14 amino acids. Per germline, CDR1 MGHRA and CDR2 YSYEKL. With 1 base removed from V and 0 bases from J, the gap between germline ends came to 7 bases. The CDR3 loop reads CASSQAGVSYEQYF. For the CDR3, the DNA is TGCGCCAGCAGCCAAGCTGGAGTCTCCTACGAGCAGTACTTC.

The V and J genes are TRBV29-1 and TRBJ1-2; unclear D gene. Germline-derived CDR1 and CDR2 are SQVTM and ANQGSEA. The V gene lost 3 bases and the J gene lost 8 bases, with 7 bases spanning the gap. The CDR3 contains 10 residues. CDR3 in amino acids: CSVDLGGYTF. CDR3 DNA sequence: TGCAGCGTTGACCTGGGAGGCTACACCTTC.

The DNA for the CDR3 is TGTGCCTGGAGTACGGCGAGAGATACGCAGTATTTT. Encoded protein: CAWSTARDTQYF. The V gene is TRBV30, the J gene TRBJ2-3; D is ambiguous. V lost 2 bases to trimming and J lost 5 bases, with 8 bases between them. Per germline, CDR1 GTSNPN and CDR2 SVGIG (reference sequence). The CDR3 totals 12 residues.

This sequence joins TRBV19 and TRBJ2-2; TRBD1 matches 7 bases. V lost 7 bases, J lost 5 bases, and 1 base stayed unmatched. The CDR3 length is 12 residues. CDR1 and CDR2 (germline): LNHDA, SQIVND (reference sequence). This CDR3 is CASTTGTGELFF. The CDR3, as DNA: TGTGCCAGTACGACAGGGACCGGGGAGCTGTTTTTT.

The chain is built from TRBV30 and TRBJ2-4; D perhaps matches TRBD2 (5 bases). Trimming stripped 0 bases from V and 1 base from J, with 7 bases between. The CDR3 spans 14 residues. Looked up from germline, CDR1 is GTSNPN and CDR2 is SVGIG (reference sequence). The CDR3 coding sequence is TGTGCCTGGAGTGTATCGGGGGCCAAAAACATTCAGTACTTC. It encodes CAWSVSGAKNIQYF.